This T cell receptor beta chain was sequenced for a study of human T cells and chemical hapten exposure (dated by TCRdb to the early 2020s). The study in broad terms: For sensitization, 2% DPC in acetone was applied to an approximately 2 cm by approximately 2 cm area of upper inner arm skin. Blood samples were taken from patients before sensitization (week 0) and then at 2, 6 and about 24 weeks after DPC sensitization. Peripheral blood TCR repertoire changes were tracked in vivo in alopecia patients during primary and secondary sensitization to the hapten diphenylcyclopropenone (DPC). Libraries were combined into a pool for sequencing, and differences in TCR yield between samples came mainly from small differences in library volumes within the pool. Patch tests used Finn chambers with 0.01% DPC on the upper back, scored after 6 days by International Contact Dermatitis Research Group standards. Around 30 alopecia patients provided blood for TCR sequencing at one to four time points (pre-sensitization, 2, 6 and 24 weeks). Throughout the study period of roughly 24 weeks, patients also received therapeutic DPC doses to the scalp every week. Alopecia areata with under or over 50% scalp involvement, alopecia totalis and alopecia universalis were represented in the patient cohort, which was mostly female. On the study overall, not on this receptor specifically: DPC sensitization did not change the number of TCRs with a frequency above 1 in 1000, and there was no evidence of changes in global repertoire structure. Expanded TCRs formed significantly more large CDR3 similarity clusters than pre-sensitization or healthy control sets, consistent with antigen-driven responses. After repeated subsampling, the strength of the expansion versus patch-test correlation and the threshold at which it became significant changed. Because every patient had alopecia, a presumed autoimmune disease, the patients' immune response might differ from that of healthy individuals. Patch test score was positively correlated with the number of PT1 expanded TCRs, with significance at thresholds 8, 16 and 32 but not at 4.

The label giving this sample's time point can be read as: patch test 1, 2 weeks after DPC sensitization. Per the publication, the treatment or condition label means: therapeutic diphenylcyclopropenone sensitization with weekly scalp DPC. Blood at each patch-test visit was drawn before the patch test was applied. Eligible patients were aged 18 to 70, diagnosed with alopecia, deemed suitable for DPC therapy, and excluded if pregnant. Unfractionated whole blood was collected in Tempus Blood RNA tubes, and total RNA was extracted from that blood. The library was produced with RACE. The instrument given in TCRdb is NextSeq 500. During library preparation, unique molecular identifiers were attached to individual cDNA molecules so that TCRs could be counted quantitatively and reproducibly. For every blood RNA sample, sequencing covered both the TCR alpha and TCR beta chains. Regarding the original processing steps: A median of around 96,000 TCRs per sample was observed, with a range of about 23,224 to 690,600. V, J and CDR3 annotation of the TCR reads was performed with the Decombinator software suite. For the PS versus PT1 abundance plots, all samples were subsampled to the same number of TCRs (28,000). Expanded TCRs were defined as absent before sensitization and observed at least eight times at the 2-week time point. The public reads were reprocessed in TCRdb via fastp at Q25 and MiXCR, keeping in-frame beta chains. Rows with a matching CDR3 protein are joined into one entry that keeps the most common DNA and genes. For this entry, the V and J calls and clone size follow TCRdb and not the study's own pipeline. For this sample there are some 49,000 distinct CDR3 sequences; about a tenth appear just once. The ten largest clones take up roughly 4% of the sample.

For this chain, trimming is 1 base at the V end and 0 bases at the J end, and the number of junction bases without a gene match is 2. Reading from cysteine to phenylalanine, the CDR3 counts 16 amino acids. Solely the CDR3 DNA is kept, with 48 bases framed from the first base. According to the germline V gene, CDR1 reads SGHRS and CDR2 reads YFSETQ. This clonotype was counted many times. It lacks a known antigen. No base quality values were provided; no much bigger clone lies one nucleotide off. The source was whole blood, collected in connection with sensitization to the hapten diphenylcyclopropenone (DPC). The sequence was obtained from a woman in her forties or fifties with alopecia areata. Some clones in this sample may be carry-over from other donors' samples. This receptor chain uses TRBV5-1 and TRBJ2-3, with TRBD2 identical over 10 junction bases. The bases are TGCGCCAGCAGCTTGACTAGCGGGACTAGCACAGATACGCAGTATTTT. Its amino acids are CASSLTSGTSTDTQYF. Reference TRBV5-1 and TRBJ2-3 proteins supply the regions before and after the CDR3; the full variable domain is: KAGVTQTPRYLIKTRGQQVTLSCSPISGHRSVSWYQQTPGQGLQFLFEYFSETQRNKGNFPGRFSGRQFSNSRSEMNVSTLELGDSALYLCASSLTSGTSTDTQYFGPGTRLTVL.